Below, 10 T cell receptor beta chains from the same sample are listed, as sequenced in a study of blood T cell repertoires in COVID-19. Clones were sequenced by immunoSEQ multiplex PCR, and TCRdb holds only the in-frame ones, with some missing. The data show fewer than 400,000 clones, around 92% seen once. The sample taken for sequencing was PBMCs or T cells enriched from blood (not recorded which). These receptors were taken from a woman aged 25-40 years who had recovered from COVID-19.

The rearrangement joins TRBV5-1 to TRBJ1-5, with a tentative D call TRBD1 (5 bases). Germline V CDR1 and CDR2: SGHRS, YFSETQ. The CDR3 is made up of 15 amino acids. The V end was cut by 2 bases, the J end by 1 base, with 10 bases between. The CDR3 protein is CASSFDGHSNQPQHF. In DNA, the CDR3 is TGCGCCAGCAGCTTTGACGGACACAGCAATCAGCCCCAGCATTTT.

In DNA form, the CDR3 reads TGTGCCTGGAGAGCGGGTTTTGCGGACTATAATTCACCCCTCCACTTT. Its translation is CAWRAGFADYNSPLHF. This chain uses TRBV30 with TRBJ1-6; D remains unclear. Trimming stripped 3 bases from V and 3 bases from J, with 15 bases between. The CDR3 runs 16 residues. Germline V gives CDR1 GTSNPN, CDR2 SVGIG (reference sequence).

CDR3 nucleotides: TGTGCCAGCAGCCGGACAGTCTCCTACGAGCAGTACTTC. Translated: CASSRTVSYEQYF. The rearrangement links TRBV3-1 (or the pseudogene TRBV3-2) to TRBJ2-7, with a tentative D call TRBD1 (6 bases). Trimming shortened V by 4 bases and J by 0 bases, and 7 bases separated the two germline ends. Per germline, CDR1 LGHDT and CDR2 YNNKEL (reference sequence). The CDR3 contains 13 residues.

The chain carries TRBV2 and TRBJ1-2; 9 bases match TRBD1. Germline V gives CDR1 SNHLY, CDR2 FYNNEI. There are 16 residues in the CDR3. Losses at the gene ends were 4 bases for V and 4 bases for J; bases not matched to a gene: 10. CDR3 coding DNA: TGTGCCAGCAGTGGGGGAACAGGGGGCTCGAGCTATGGCTACACCTTC. This sequence encodes CASSGGTGGSSYGYTF. The complete variable domain, with remaining parts taken from reference TRBV2 and TRBJ1-2, reads EPEVTQTPSHQVTQMGQEVILRCVPISNHLYFYWYRQILGQKVEFLVSFYNNEISEKSEIFDDQFSVERPDGSNFTLKIRSTKLEDSAMYFCASSGGTGGSSYGYTFGSGTRLTVV.

The V and J genes are TRBV6-2 or TRBV6-3 and TRBJ1-2; D call uncertain. CDR3 size: 12 residues. Germline V gives CDR1 MNHEY, CDR2 SVGEGT. V lost 3 bases, J lost 8 bases, and 10 bases lay in between. The CDR3 DNA sequence: TGTGCCAGCAGTTATGATGGAGGCGGCTACACCTTC. Translated: CASSYDGGGYTF.

V usage is TRBV7-2 and J usage is TRBJ2-1, with TRBD2 matching over 7 bases. V trimming: 2 bases; J trimming: 0 bases; junction bases outside the gene matches: 7. Germline V CDR1 and CDR2: SGHTA, FQGNSA. The length of the CDR3 is 17 residues. This chain's CDR3 is CASSLSMGGSSYNEQFF. CDR3 sequence (DNA): TGTGCCAGCAGCTTAAGTATGGGAGGGAGCTCCTACAATGAGCAGTTCTTC.

This clone was recorded only once. CDR3: CASSPWTGSLYEQYF. DNA of the CDR3: TGCGCCAGCAGCCCATGGACAGGATCCCTCTACGAGCAGTACTTC. This chain connects TRBV4-1 to TRBJ2-7, with 7 bases lining up with TRBD1. J lost 3 bases, V lost 4 bases, and 9 bases had no gene match. Germline CDR1 reads MGHRA; CDR2 reads YSYEKL. The CDR3 is made up of 15 amino acids.

The table lists this clone with a count of one. The V and J genes are TRBV7-9 and TRBJ1-2; 9 bases map to TRBD1. CDR1 SEHNR and CDR2 FQNEAQ come from the germline V gene (reference sequence). The CDR3 contains 15 residues. V shed 5 bases and J 7 bases; nucleotides not matched to a gene: 11. Here the CDR3 DNA reads TGTGCCAGCAGCCCCACCGACAGGGGGGGTGTTGGCTACACCTTC. Protein product: CASSPTDRGGVGYTF.

This clone was seen only a few times. The chain combines TRBV27 with TRBJ1-1; 7 bases fit TRBD1. Germline V gene sequence: CDR1 MNHEY, CDR2 SMNVEV (reference sequence). The V segment lost 6 bases and the J segment 9 bases; nucleotides outside the gene matches: 7. The CDR3 runs 12 residues. The CDR3 region is CASRQGQSQAFF. The CDR3 region has the DNA TGTGCCAGCAGACAGGGGCAGTCCCAAGCTTTCTTT.

The chain links TRBV9 to TRBJ1-2; 7 bases match TRBD1. Germline lookup yields CDR1 SGDLS and CDR2 YYNGEE. Trimming at V came to 1 base and at J to 4 bases, leaving 7 bases not matched to a gene. The CDR3 contains 15 residues. This chain's CDR3 is CASSVTGATPYGYTF. The DNA of the CDR3 is TGTGCCAGCAGCGTAACAGGGGCGACACCCTATGGCTACACCTTC.